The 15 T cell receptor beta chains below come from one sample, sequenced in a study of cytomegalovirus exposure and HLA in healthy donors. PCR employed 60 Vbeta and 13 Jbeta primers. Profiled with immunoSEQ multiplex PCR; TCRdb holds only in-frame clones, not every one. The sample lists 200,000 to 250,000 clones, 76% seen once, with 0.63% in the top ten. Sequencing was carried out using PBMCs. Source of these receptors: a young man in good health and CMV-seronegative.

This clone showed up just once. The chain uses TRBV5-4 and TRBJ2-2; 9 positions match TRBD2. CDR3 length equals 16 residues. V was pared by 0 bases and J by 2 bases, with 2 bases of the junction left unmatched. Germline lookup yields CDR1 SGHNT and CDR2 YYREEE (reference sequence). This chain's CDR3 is CASSLDLAGNTGELFF. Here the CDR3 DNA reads TGTGCCAGCAGCTTGGACCTAGCGGGAAACACCGGGGAGCTGTTTTTT.

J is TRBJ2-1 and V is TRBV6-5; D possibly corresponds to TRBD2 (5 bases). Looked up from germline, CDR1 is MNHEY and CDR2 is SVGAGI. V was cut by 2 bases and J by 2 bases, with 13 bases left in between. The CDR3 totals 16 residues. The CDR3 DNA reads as TGTGCCAGCAGTTACCTATTTGGAGGCCCCTACAATGAGCAGTTCTTC. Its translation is CASSYLFGGPYNEQFF.

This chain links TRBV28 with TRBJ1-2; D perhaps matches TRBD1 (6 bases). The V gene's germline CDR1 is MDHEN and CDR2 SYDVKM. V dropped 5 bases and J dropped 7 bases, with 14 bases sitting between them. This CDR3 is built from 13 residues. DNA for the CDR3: TGTGCCAGCAGTACCACAGGGTACGCTGGCTACACCTTC. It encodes CASSTTGYAGYTF.

The CDR3, as DNA: TGTGCCAGCAGTGAGGGCCTCCCGGCCCCCCCGGCCTATGGCTACACCTTC. Its protein product is CASSEGLPAPPAYGYTF. This chain joins TRBV2 and TRBJ1-2, with no clear D. The CDR3 contains 17 residues. V was trimmed by 3 bases and J by 4 bases, leaving 21 bases between them. Germline CDR1 reads SNHLY; CDR2 reads FYNNEI.

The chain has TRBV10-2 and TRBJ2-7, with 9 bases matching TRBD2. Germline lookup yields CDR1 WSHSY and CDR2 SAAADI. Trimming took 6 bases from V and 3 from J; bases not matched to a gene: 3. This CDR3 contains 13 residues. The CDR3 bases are TGCGCCAGCAGAGCTAGCGGGATCTACGAGCAGTACTTC. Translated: CASRASGIYEQYF.

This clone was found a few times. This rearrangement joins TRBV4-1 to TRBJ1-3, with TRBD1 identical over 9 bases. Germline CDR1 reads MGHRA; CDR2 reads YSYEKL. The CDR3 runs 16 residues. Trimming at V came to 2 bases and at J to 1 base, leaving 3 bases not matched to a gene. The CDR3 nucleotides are TGCGCCAGCAGCCAACCCGGGACAGGGTCTGGAAACACCATATATTTT. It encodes CASSQPGTGSGNTIYF.

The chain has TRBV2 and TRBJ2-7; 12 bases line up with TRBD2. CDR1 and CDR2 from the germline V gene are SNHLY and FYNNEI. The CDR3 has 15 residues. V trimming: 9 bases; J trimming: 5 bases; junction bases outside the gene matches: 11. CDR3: CASKTSGSVFDEQYF. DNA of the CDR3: TGTGCCAGTAAGACTAGCGGGAGTGTTTTCGACGAGCAGTACTTC.

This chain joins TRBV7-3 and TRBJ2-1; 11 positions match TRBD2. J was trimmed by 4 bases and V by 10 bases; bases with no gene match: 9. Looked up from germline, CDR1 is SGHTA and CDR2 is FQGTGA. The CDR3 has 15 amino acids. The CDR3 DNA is TGTGCCACCTCACCCGGGACTAGCGGATACAATGAGCAGTTCTTC. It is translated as CATSPGTSGYNEQFF.

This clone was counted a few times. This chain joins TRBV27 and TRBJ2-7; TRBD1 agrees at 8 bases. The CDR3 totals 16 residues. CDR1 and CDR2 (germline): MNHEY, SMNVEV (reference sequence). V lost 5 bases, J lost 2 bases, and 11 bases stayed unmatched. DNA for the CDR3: TGTGCCAGCAGTACCTCCGGGACAGGTTACCCCTACGAGCAGTACTTC. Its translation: CASSTSGTGYPYEQYF.

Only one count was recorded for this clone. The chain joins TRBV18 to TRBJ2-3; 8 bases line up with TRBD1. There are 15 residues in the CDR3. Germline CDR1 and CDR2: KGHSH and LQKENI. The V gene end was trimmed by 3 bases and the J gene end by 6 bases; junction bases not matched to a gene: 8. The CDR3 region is CASSPSGQVKDTQYF. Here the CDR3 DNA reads TGTGCCAGCTCACCGTCGGGACAGGTTAAGGATACGCAGTATTTT. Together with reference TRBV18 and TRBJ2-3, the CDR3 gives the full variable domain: NAGVMQNPRHLVRRRGQEARLRCSPMKGHSHVYWYRQLPEEGLKFMVYLQKENIIDESGMPKERFSAEFPKEGPSILRIQQVVRGDSAAYFCASSPSGQVKDTQYFGPGTRLTVL.

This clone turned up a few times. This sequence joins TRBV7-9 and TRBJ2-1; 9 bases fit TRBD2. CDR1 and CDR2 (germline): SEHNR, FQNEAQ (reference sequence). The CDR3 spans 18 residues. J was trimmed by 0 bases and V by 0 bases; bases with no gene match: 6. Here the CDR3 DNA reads TGTGCCAGCAGCTTAGCGCTGAGTAGCGGGAGCTCCTACAATGAGCAGTTCTTC. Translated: CASSLALSSGSSYNEQFF.

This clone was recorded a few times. CDR3 in amino acids: CASSEAAGLVDEQYF. The CDR3 nucleotides read TGTGCCAGCAGTGAAGCTGCGGGTCTGGTCGACGAGCAGTACTTC. The chain links TRBV6-1 to TRBJ2-7; D may be TRBD2 (5 bases). This CDR3 is built from 15 residues. Germline values: CDR1 MNHNS, CDR2 SASEGT. Trimming took off 0 bases at V and 5 bases at J, with 14 bases between the two ends.

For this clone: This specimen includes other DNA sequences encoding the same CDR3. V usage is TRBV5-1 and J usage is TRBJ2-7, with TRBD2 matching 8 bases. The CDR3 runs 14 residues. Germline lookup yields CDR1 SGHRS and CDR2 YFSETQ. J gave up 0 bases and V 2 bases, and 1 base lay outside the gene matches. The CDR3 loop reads CASSFTSGSYEQYF. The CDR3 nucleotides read TGCGCCAGCAGCTTTACTAGCGGCTCCTACGAGCAGTACTTC.

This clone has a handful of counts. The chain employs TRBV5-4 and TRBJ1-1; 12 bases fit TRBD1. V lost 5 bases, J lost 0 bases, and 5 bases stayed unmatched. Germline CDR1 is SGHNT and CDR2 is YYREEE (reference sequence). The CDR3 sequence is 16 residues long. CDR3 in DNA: TGTGCCAGCAGTCCCGGGACAGGGGGCGTGAACACTGAAGCTTTCTTT. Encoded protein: CASSPGTGGVNTEAFF.

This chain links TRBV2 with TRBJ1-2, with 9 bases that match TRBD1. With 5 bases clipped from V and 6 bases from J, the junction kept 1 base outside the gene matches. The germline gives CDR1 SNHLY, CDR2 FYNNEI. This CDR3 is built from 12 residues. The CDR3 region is CASSWTGDGYTF. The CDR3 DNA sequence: TGTGCCAGCAGTTGGACAGGGGATGGCTACACCTTC.